This TCR beta chain was captured by sequencing in a study of T cell clonotyping in hematopoietic cell transplantation. CDR1 and CDR2 from the germline V gene are SGHVS and FQNEAQ. Trimming shortened V by 5 bases and J by 5 bases, and 16 bases separated the two germline ends. CDR3 size: 16 residues. Notes on the study in general: Pathologically expanded recipient clonotypes increased progressively from day 30 to day 180 as diversity fell. Broader posttransplant TCR repertoire diversity was predicted by graft donor and pretransplant recipient Inverse Simpson Index values. At the given depth, recipient repertoires were over 95% de novo clonotypes.

In the case of this clone: Its cognate antigen is unknown.

Assay: immunoSEQ multiplex PCR; the TCRdb copy retains only in-frame clones and omits some. The sample records over 9,500 clones, 80% to 95% being singletons. Sequencing was done on a sample of peripheral blood mononuclear cells. This chain joins TRBV7-8 and TRBJ1-6; D is perhaps TRBD1 (5 bases). The receptor was derived from a woman in her forties or fifties in good health. Some clones in this sample may be carry-over from other donors' samples. CDR3 in amino acids: CASSEQAYQNNSPLHF. In DNA, the CDR3 is TGTGCCAGCAGCGAACAGGCATACCAAAATAATTCACCCCTCCACTTT.